This paragraph covers one T cell receptor beta chain sequence. What antigen it recognizes has not been identified. Base qualities are not recorded, but no much larger clone differs from it by a single base. The data belong to a study of cytomegalovirus exposure and HLA in healthy donors (dated by TCRdb to about 2017). In terms of the full investigation: An earlier analysis of some 550 of the donors reported more than 250 Gb of sequence data and 100 million to 140 million unique TCR beta sequences from 150 million to 200 million T cells. An early release that covered more than 550 HLA-typed donors contained about 290 gigabases of sequencing data and some 87 million unique TCR sequences. Both class I and class II loci were covered by HLA typing, at four-digit resolution. Of the roughly 410 genotyped donors, less than 90% were placed in the genetic ancestry cluster associated with self-reported Caucasian donors. The study profiled the T cell repertoires of about 640 subjects by immunosequencing and related them to cytomegalovirus serostatus. Besides the first cohort of approximately 710 subjects, a separate validation cohort made up of 120 different subjects was used. All discovery cohort repertoires had been generated on a single sequencing platform. Among roughly 370 genotyped donors of the cohort, an average of approximately 240,000 unique TCR beta nucleotide sequences were sequenced per donor, roughly 20% of them non-productive. In the later analysis, no new phenotypic data were used to find candidate immune exposures; instead, reliance was placed on TCR beta sequences and their occurrence across donors. In a later genetic analysis, genome-wide SNP genotypes for 398 of the 666 donors were used, and that subset was treated as a discovery cohort. The study combined high-throughput TCR immunosequencing, statistical association of individual TCRs with disease status, and machine learning to predict cytomegalovirus infection status. The study was designed to test whether signatures of past pathogen exposure could be identified by cataloging public T cell receptors. Four or five DR-DQ haplotypes were treated as single units for association and clustering because of strong linkage in the cohort. To study patterns of TCR occurrence, a later analysis re-analyzed previously published TCR beta repertoires from more than 550 donors and added high-resolution HLA genotyping. Typing coverage varied by locus: roughly 629-640 donors for A, B, C, DRB1 and DQB1; some 520 for DQA1; more than 600 for DPA1; approximately 470 for DPB1. Donor age, sex, ethnicity and CMV serostatus were compiled alongside the repertoire data. An earlier analysis of a few hundred of the donors applied high-throughput TCR beta sequencing to assess whether each TCR beta V gene segment acted as functional or pseudogenic. The paper's findings and limits, for the study overall: Presence/absence analyses assumed roughly uniform sequencing depth across donors, an assumption that may not hold. At a false discovery rate of 0.05, a later analysis linked about 17,000 TCR beta sequences to specific HLA alleles. It was suggested by the authors that the approach could potentially be generalized to other disease states and immunological phenotypes. The earlier analysis of fewer than 750 of the donors excluded roughly 17 rarely observed V segments, including chromosome 9 orphons, because counts were too low. In vitro tests confirmed that a few of the cytomegalovirus-associated TCR beta chains recognize cytomegalovirus antigens. In a later genetic analysis, fewer N-insertions in productive TCRs were reported among donors in an Asian-associated ancestry cluster than the roughly 700-donor mean. Broadly in line with IMGT annotations, most TCR beta V segments showed up in productive rearrangements about 90% or about 30% of the time in an earlier analysis of a few hundred of the donors. The study gave a list of about 150 TCR beta chains associated with cytomegalovirus. Most TCR sequences were seen in very few donors, while some public TCRs were found in many individuals. Compared with equally common non-associated chains, HLA-associated TCR beta chains in a later analysis were more clonally expanded and had lower generation probabilities. Because some donors lacked HLA typing at each locus, the association tests relied only on the typed subset. A cluster of highly shared sequence variants was judged likely to represent a technical artifact of the sequencing pipeline. The classifier was reported to diagnose cytomegalovirus status with high specificity and sensitivity in both the original cohort and the validation cohort. Because the 87-base-pair reads could not distinguish some IMGT-functional V segments, including TRBV6-2 and TRBV6-3, those segments were excluded. An association between a missense DCLRE1C variant and V-gene and J-gene trimming of TCR beta chains was found in a later genetic analysis and replicated in an independent cohort. A later analysis found that TCR association rates varied across HLA loci, with DRB1 alleles showing the most associated TCRs and HLA-C alleles the fewest. In a later analysis, most CMV-associated TCR beta chains were found to appear HLA-restricted, with HLA associations seemingly driven largely by CMV exposure. Linkage disequilibrium might explain the correlated functional status among segregating V segments, but an unknown experimental factor could not be excluded. For the cohort, immune exposure information was limited to CMV serostatus. In this cohort, only TCR beta chains were sequenced, and detectable features were limited by the absence of alpha or paired-chain data. According to a later analysis, parvovirus B19, influenza, CMV and Epstein-Barr virus appeared linked to several top co-occurrence clusters. Strong co-occurrence of HLA alleles, especially DR and DQ, made assigning TCR associations to individual alleles difficult. A further reported finding was that TCR beta sequences accurately predicted the HLA-A and HLA-B alleles for most subjects in the first cohort.

The method was the immunoSEQ multiplex PCR assay. A mixture of 60 forward primers for TCR Vbeta segments and 13 reverse primers for TCR Jbeta segments was used in the multiplex PCR. The CDR3 region of rearranged TCR beta genes was amplified from genomic DNA by a multiplex PCR assay. The amplified TCR beta libraries were sequenced on the Illumina HiSeq System as 87-base-pair reads. As for the original processing: A later analysis counted about 76 million unique TCR beta chains across the 550 to 700 repertoires, and around 9.9 million of these chains were shared by at least two donors. Raw reads were error-corrected and collapsed into unique sequences by a nearest-neighbor algorithm in which closely related sequences were merged to remove PCR and sequencing errors. V, D and J gene segments were assigned by aligning CDR3 sequences to IMGT reference sequences. For a sequence to be retained, a match of at least six nucleotides to both a V gene segment and a J gene segment was required. Rearrangements were classified as productive when the CDR3 lacked stop codons and remained in frame with V and J, and all other rearrangements were classified as non-productive. CDR3 was defined by IMGT convention, running from the second conserved V-encoded cysteine to the conserved J-encoded phenylalanine. Sequences without an unambiguous match to a single V gene segment were excluded from the earlier analysis of 500 to 700 of the donors. An earlier analysis of several hundred of the donors classified V segments as functional when productive rearrangements were above 56.7% and as segregating when the standard deviation between donors was above 5%. A statistical classification framework was developed to diagnose cytomegalovirus status using the catalog of TCR beta chain sequences. A later analysis assigned V and J genes by comparing TCR nucleotide sequences with IMGT/GENE-DB human TR gene sequences. A later analysis assigned CDR3 sequences and most-parsimonious VDJ recombination scenarios with the TCRdist pipeline. A later analysis defined each TCR beta chain by its CDR3 amino acid sequence plus V-gene family, and excluded reads lacking a unique V-gene family. In a later analysis, fewer than 600 highly shared, low-generation-probability nucleotide sequences were removed to address suspected cross-contamination and a sequencing artifact. For each public chain, a later analysis derived a clonal expansion index from normalized ranks of inferred template counts within each repertoire. In a later analysis, generation probabilities were computed using a VDJ recombination model fitted to out-of-frame rearrangements, and the results were checked against IGoR. In a later analysis, hypergeometric tests were used to score TCR-TCR, TCR-HLA and TCR-CMV co-occurrence, with a repertoire-size bias correction applied to TCR pairs. A later analysis estimated false discovery rates by permuting HLA or CMV assignments 20 times. In a later analysis, co-occurring TCRs were grouped with DBSCAN, and TCRdist sequence similarity was added when clustering was performed within HLA-allele-positive subsets. Repertoires with fewer than 30,000 or more than 120,000 public chains were left out of co-occurrence clustering, as were a few repertoires with anomalous nucleotide sharing. What TCRdb holds here is the immuneACCESS table cut down to in-frame rearrangements. Part of the clones is not present; checked against another copy, under half of the missing clones reflect an unresolved V gene, and the others are unexplained. The DNA gave D and trimming, while V, J and clone size come from that table. This sample is represented by 150,000 to 200,000 clones; around 79% of them were singletons. The ten largest make up 1.5% to 2% of the sample.

Based on the germline V gene, the CDR1 and CDR2 sequences are SGHTA and FQGNSA. Between the V and J ends, shortened by 1 base and 1 base respectively, the junction contains 7 bases. Measured from the cysteine to the phenylalanine, the CDR3 is 14 residues long. Solely the CDR3 DNA is kept, with 42 bases framed from the first base. The cohort consisted of 600 to 750 healthy bone marrow donors. At the time of sampling, every cohort member was nominally healthy, though immune exposures that went unrecorded were likely present. The donor tested CMV seronegative and was one of the 352 seronegative cohort members. Each donor provided a peripheral blood sample, and peripheral blood mononuclear cells were used for TCR beta sequencing. The Qiagen DNeasy Blood Extraction Kit was used to extract genomic DNA from the blood cell samples.

The specimen was PBMCs. The origin of this receptor is a woman aged 50 to 60 in good health and CMV-seronegative. The receptor chain draws on TRBV7-2 and TRBJ2-5; confidence is insufficient to name the D gene. The CDR3 loop reads CASSLDHIQETQYF. The sequenced DNA is TGTGCCAGCAGCTTAGATCACATCCAAGAGACCCAGTACTTC.